This T cell receptor beta chain was identified during a study of cytomegalovirus exposure and HLA in healthy donors. Study background: Early released data had about 85 million unique TCRs, all coming from HLA-typed donors.

The PCR used 60 Vbeta and 13 Jbeta primers. The repertoire was sequenced with immunoSEQ multiplex PCR; TCRdb's copy has only in-frame clones and lacks some. The sample yields 120,000 to 150,000 clones, approximately 81% seen once. As concerns this clone: Its target is not known.

Study conclusions and caveats: TCR beta sequences reportedly predicted most subjects' HLA-A and HLA-B alleles accurately. Sequencing probably produced one cluster of sequence variants that were highly shared. HLA restriction was apparent for most CMV-associated TCR beta chains in a later analysis.

CDR1 is MNHNS, CDR2 SASEGT, per germline. V was pared by 4 bases and J by 0 bases, with 12 bases between. The CDR3 loop spans 15 amino acids. This sequence was found in a boy between 2 and 10 years old in good health and CMV-seronegative. V and J are TRBV6-1 and TRBJ1-2; no reliable D call. The sample taken for sequencing was PBMCs. As DNA, the CDR3 is TGTGCCAGCAGTGGTTGGGAGCCTACTAACTATGGCTACACCTTC. This sequence encodes CASSGWEPTNYGYTF.